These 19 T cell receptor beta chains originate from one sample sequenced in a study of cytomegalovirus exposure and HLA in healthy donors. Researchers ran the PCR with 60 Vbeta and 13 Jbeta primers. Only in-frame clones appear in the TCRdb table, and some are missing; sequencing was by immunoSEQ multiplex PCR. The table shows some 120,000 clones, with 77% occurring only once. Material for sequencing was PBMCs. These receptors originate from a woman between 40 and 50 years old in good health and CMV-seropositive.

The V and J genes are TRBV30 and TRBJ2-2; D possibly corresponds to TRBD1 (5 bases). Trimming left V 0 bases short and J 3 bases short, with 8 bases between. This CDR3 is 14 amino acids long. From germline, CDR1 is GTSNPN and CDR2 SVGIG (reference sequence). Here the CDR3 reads CAWSVRRDTGELFF. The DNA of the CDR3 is TGTGCCTGGAGTGTTCGCAGGGACACCGGGGAGCTGTTTTTT. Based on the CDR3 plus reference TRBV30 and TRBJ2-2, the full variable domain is SQTIHQWPATLVQPVGSPLSLECTVEGTSNPNLYWYRQAAGRGLQLLFYSVGIGQISSEVPQNLSASRPQDRQFILSSKKLLLSDSGFYLCAWSVRRDTGELFFGEGSRLTVL.

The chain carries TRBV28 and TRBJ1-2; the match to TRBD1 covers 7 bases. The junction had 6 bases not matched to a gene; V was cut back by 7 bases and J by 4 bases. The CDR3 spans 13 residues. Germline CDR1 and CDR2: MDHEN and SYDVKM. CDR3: CASKLRGVYGYTF. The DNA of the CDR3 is TGTGCCAGCAAGCTCAGGGGGGTCTATGGCTACACCTTC.

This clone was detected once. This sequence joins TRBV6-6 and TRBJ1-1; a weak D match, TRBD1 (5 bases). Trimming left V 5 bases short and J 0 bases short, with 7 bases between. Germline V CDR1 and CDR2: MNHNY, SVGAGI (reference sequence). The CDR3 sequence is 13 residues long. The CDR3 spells CASSRQMNTEAFF. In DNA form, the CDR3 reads TGTGCCAGCAGTAGACAGATGAACACTGAAGCTTTCTTT.

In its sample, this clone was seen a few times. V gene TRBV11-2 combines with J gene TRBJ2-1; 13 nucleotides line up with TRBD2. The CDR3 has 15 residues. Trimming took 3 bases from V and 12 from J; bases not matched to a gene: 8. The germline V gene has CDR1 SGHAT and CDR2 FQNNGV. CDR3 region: CASSLGLAGPLGQFF. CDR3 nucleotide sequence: TGTGCCAGCAGCTTGGGACTAGCGGGACCCCTGGGGCAGTTCTTC.

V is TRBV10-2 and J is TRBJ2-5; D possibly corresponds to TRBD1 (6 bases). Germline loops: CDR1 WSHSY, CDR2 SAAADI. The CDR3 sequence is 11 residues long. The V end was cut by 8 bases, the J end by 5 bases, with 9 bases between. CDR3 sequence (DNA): TGCGCCAGCCAGCAGGGGGAGACCCAGTACTTC. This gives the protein CASQQGETQYF.

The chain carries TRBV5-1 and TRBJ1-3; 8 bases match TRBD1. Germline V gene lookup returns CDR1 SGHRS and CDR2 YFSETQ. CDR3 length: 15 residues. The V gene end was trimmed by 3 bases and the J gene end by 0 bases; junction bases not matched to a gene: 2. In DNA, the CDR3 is TGCGCCAGCAGCTATGACAGGGGCTCTGGAAACACCATATATTTT. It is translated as CASSYDRGSGNTIYF.

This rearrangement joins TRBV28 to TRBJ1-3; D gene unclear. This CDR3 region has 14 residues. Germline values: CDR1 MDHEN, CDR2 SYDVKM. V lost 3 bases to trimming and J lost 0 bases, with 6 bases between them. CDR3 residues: CASSLKHSGNTIYF. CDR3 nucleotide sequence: TGTGCCAGCAGTTTGAAGCACTCTGGAAACACCATATATTTT.

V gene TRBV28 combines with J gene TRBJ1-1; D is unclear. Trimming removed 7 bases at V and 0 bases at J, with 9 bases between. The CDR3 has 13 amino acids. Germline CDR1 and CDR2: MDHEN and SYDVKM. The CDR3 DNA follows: TGTGCCAGCAATACCGCTATGAACACTGAAGCTTTCTTT. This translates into CASNTAMNTEAFF.

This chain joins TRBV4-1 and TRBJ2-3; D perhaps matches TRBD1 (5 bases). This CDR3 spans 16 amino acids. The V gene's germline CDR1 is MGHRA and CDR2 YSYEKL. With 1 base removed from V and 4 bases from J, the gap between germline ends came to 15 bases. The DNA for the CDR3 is TGCGCCAGCAGCCAAGTCCAGGGTAAAGTCGCAGATACGCAGTATTTT. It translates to CASSQVQGKVADTQYF.

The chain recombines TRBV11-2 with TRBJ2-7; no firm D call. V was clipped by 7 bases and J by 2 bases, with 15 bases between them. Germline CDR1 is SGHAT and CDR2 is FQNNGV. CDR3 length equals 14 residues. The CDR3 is CASKPLKFPYEQYF. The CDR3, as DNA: TGTGCCAGCAAGCCCCTCAAGTTTCCCTACGAGCAGTACTTC.

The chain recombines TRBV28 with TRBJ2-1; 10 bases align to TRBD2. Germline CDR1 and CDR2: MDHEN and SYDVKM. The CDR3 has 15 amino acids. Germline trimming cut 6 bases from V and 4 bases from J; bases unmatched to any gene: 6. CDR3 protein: CASRLRTSGYNEQFF. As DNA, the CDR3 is TGTGCCAGCAGATTGAGGACTAGCGGTTACAATGAGCAGTTCTTC.

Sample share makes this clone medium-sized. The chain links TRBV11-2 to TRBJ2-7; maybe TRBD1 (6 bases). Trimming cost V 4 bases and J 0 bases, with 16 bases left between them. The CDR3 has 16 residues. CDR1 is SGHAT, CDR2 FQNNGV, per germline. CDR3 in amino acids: CASSYPDRTSSYEQYF. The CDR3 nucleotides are TGTGCCAGCAGCTACCCGGACAGAACAAGCTCCTACGAGCAGTACTTC.

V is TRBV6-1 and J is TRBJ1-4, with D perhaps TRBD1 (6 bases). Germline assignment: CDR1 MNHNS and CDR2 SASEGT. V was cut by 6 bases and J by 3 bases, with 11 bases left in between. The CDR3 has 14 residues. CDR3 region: CASSTGRANEKLFF. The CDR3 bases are TGTGCCAGCAGCACAGGGAGGGCTAATGAAAAACTGTTTTTT.

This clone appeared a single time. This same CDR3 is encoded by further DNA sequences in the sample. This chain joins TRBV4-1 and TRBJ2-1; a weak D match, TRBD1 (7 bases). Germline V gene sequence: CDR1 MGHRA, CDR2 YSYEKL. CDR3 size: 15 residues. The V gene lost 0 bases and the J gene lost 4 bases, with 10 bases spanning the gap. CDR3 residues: CASSQDQGGYNEQFF. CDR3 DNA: TGCGCCAGCAGCCAAGATCAGGGGGGTTACAATGAGCAGTTCTTC.

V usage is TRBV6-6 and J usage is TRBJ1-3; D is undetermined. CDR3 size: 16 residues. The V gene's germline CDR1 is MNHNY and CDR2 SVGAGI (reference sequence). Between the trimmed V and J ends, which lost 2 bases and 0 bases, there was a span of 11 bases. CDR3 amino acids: CASSYAPHYSGNTIYF. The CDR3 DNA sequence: TGTGCCAGCAGTTACGCGCCCCACTACTCTGGAAACACCATATATTTT.

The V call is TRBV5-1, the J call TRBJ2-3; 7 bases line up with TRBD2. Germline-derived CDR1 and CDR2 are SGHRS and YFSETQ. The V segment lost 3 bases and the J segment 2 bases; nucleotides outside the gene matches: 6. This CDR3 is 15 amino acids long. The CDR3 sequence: CASSSQAGYTDTQYF. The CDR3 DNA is TGCGCCAGCAGCTCCCAAGCGGGATACACAGATACGCAGTATTTT.

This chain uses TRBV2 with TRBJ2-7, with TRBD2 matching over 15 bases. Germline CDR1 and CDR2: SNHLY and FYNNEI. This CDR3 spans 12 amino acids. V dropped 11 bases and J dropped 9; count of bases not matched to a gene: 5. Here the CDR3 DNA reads TGTGCCTCCAAGGGACTAGCGGGAGGGCAGTACTTC. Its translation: CASKGLAGGQYF.

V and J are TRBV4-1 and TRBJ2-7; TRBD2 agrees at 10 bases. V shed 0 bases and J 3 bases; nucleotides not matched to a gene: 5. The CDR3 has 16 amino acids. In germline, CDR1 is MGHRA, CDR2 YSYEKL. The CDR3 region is CASSQEIRTSGYEQYF. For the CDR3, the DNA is TGCGCCAGCAGCCAAGAAATAAGGACTAGCGGCTACGAGCAGTACTTC.

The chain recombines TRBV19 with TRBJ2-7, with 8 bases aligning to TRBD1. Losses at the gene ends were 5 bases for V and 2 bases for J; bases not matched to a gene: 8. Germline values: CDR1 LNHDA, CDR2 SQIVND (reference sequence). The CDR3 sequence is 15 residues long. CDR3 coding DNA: TGTGCCAGTAGTCCCGGGACAGGTAGAACCTACGAGCAGTACTTC. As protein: CASSPGTGRTYEQYF.